This T cell receptor (beta chain) was profiled in a study of shared T cell receptors in the human thymus. Only in-frame clones appear in the TCRdb table, and some are missing; sequencing was by immunoSEQ multiplex PCR. This sample yields under 450,000 clones, of which around 93% are seen a single time; around 0.018% belongs to the top ten. This CDR3 has 13 amino acids. Germline V gives CDR1 SGHVS, CDR2 FNYEAQ. V was clipped by 0 bases and J by 4 bases, with 5 bases between them. This clonotype was obtained from a human donor. The chain is built from TRBV7-6 and TRBJ2-3, with D uncertain. Sequences were obtained from thymocytes. The CDR3 DNA follows: TGTGCCAGCAGCTTAGCGTTTCCAGATACGCAGTATTTT. Translating gives CASSLAFPDTQYF. Based on the CDR3 plus reference TRBV7-6 and TRBJ2-3, the full variable domain is GAGVSQSPRYKVTKRGQDVALRCDPISGHVSLYWYRQALGQGPEFLTYFNYEAQQDKSGLPNDRFSAERPEGSISTLTIQRTEQRDSAMYRCASSLAFPDTQYFGPGTRLTVL.